This TCR beta chain was sequenced during a study of blood T cell repertoires in COVID-19. The wider study: Both acute and convalescent COVID-19 samples were obtained from the United States, Italy and Spain. PBMCs, B-cell-depleted T cells, or T cells were the source of the cDNA or gDNA that made up the material.

Those enrolled in Seattle joined during active infection and were followed longitudinally afterward. Original methodology: Reference gene primers were amplified, and this amplification served to estimate nucleated cell counts. The protocol was immunoSEQ multiplex PCR, while the TCRdb copy is restricted to in-frame clones and leaves out a portion. V and J calls and clone size come straight from that table; D and trimming were deduced from the DNA. Counted here are over 85,000 clones, around 82% occurring once; the ten biggest clones make up 3%. This clonotype was sampled from a woman older than 75 with COVID-19, enrolled during active disease. Specimen: peripheral blood.

For the CDR3, the DNA is TGTGCCAGCAGTGAAGAAATTTTTTTGGGACAGAGGAACACTGAAGCTTTCTTT. It encodes CASSEEIFLGQRNTEAFF. The V gene is TRBV6-1, the J gene TRBJ1-1; TRBD1 agrees at 7 bases. Germline values: CDR1 MNHNS, CDR2 SASEGT. V shed 1 base, J shed 1 base, and the junction held 12 bases outside the gene matches. The CDR3 has 18 residues.